The following is a T cell receptor (beta chain) sequence with its context. Antigen: not known. This sample is part of a study of cytomegalovirus exposure and HLA in healthy donors. The study, taken as a whole, reports: In a later analysis, TCR beta V- and J-gene trimming showed a link to a missense DCLRE1C variant. The authors confirmed in vitro that a few CMV-associated chains were specific for CMV antigens. What a later analysis showed was that several of the most significant clusters appeared linked to common viral pathogens.

It was with 60 Vbeta and 13 Jbeta primers that the PCR ran. Clones were sequenced by immunoSEQ multiplex PCR, and TCRdb holds only the in-frame ones, with some missing. The table records about 250,000 clones, 70% to 90% of them present only once. V was clipped by 0 bases and J by 4 bases; unmatched bases: 7. The germline V gene encodes CDR1 SGDLS and CDR2 YYNGEE. The CDR3 is 16 amino acids. The chain links TRBV9 to TRBJ2-3, with 8 bases matching TRBD2. This clonotype was sampled from a girl aged 2 to 10 in good health and CMV-seronegative. Input material: PBMCs. CDR3 residues: CASSVEGLGSADTQYF. The CDR3 coding sequence is TGTGCCAGCAGCGTAGAGGGACTAGGGTCCGCAGATACGCAGTATTTT.